By proportion, the clone carrying this T cell receptor (delta chain) is large. Its target is not known. Additional DNA sequences in this sample encode the identical CDR3. TCRdb reprocessed the RT-PCR reads using CATT. Seen here are about 980 delta-chain clones, 15% to 20% observed once, and the top ten hold 14%. These data originate in a study of gammadelta T cells in human blood. Study-wide findings and caveats: Microbial exposure reportedly appeared to drive polyclonal expansion of innate gamma-delta T cells right after birth.

Germline values: CDR1 GEAIGNYY, CDR2 EKD. V was pared by 0 bases and J by 2 bases, with 19 bases between. There are 20 residues in the CDR3. The sample was Vgamma9Vdelta2 gamma-delta T cells from fetal blood. The chain uses TRDV2 and TRDJ3; D remains unclear. The receptor was isolated from a human fetus. In DNA, the CDR3 is TGTGCCTGTGACACCACCGGACAGGAGCTTTTTACCTGGGACACCCGACAGATGTTTTTC. Translated: CACDTTGQELFTWDTRQMFF.